The 14 T cell receptor beta chains reported below all come from one sample, sequenced in a study of CD8 T cells in Susac syndrome. When the RNA was reverse transcribed, random hexamers were used with an input of roughly 0.45 to 1 ug. TCRdb re-called the immunoSEQ multiplex PCR reads with MiXCR, one entry per CDR3 protein. This table has about 130,000 distinct CDR3 sequences, roughly 94% appearing once. Sequencing used CD4+ T cells from PBMCs. The receptor source for this set is a human donor with multiple sclerosis.

This clonotype was observed a single time. The chain has TRBV27 and TRBJ2-4; TRBD1 matches at 8 bases. J was trimmed by 6 bases and V by 4 bases; bases with no gene match: 5. The CDR3 loop spans 14 amino acids. The germline V gene encodes CDR1 MNHEY and CDR2 SMNVEV (reference sequence). The CDR3 coding sequence is TGTGCCAGCAGTTCGACAGGGGCGGGAAACATTCAGTACTTC. Amino acid sequence: CASSSTGAGNIQYF.

This sequence joins TRBV7-8 and TRBJ2-1; D is undetermined. Germline loops: CDR1 SGHVS, CDR2 FQNEAQ. V lost 4 bases and J lost 0, with 10 bases in between. The CDR3 covers 15 residues. CDR3 amino acids: CASSSAESSYNEQFF. Written as DNA, the CDR3 is TGTGCCAGCAGCTCTGCGGAGAGCTCCTACAATGAGCAGTTCTTC.

This clonotype was observed once. This chain uses TRBV7-2 with TRBJ1-1; no firm D call. The CDR3 spans 16 residues. CDR1 is SGHTA and CDR2 is FQGNSA in the germline V gene. Trimming removed 1 base at V and 0 bases at J, with 12 bases between. The CDR3 protein is CASSLEAPGLNTEAFF. CDR3 DNA: TGTGCCAGCAGCTTAGAAGCCCCGGGGTTGAACACTGAAGCTTTCTTT.

This rearrangement joins TRBV9 to TRBJ2-1; D is possibly TRBD2 (6 bases). Per germline, CDR1 SGDLS and CDR2 YYNGEE. This CDR3 is built from 15 residues. The V and J ends lost 3 bases and 6 bases respectively, with 16 bases between them. The CDR3 protein is CASSAGGGGTNEQFF. CDR3 bases: TGTGCCAGCAGCGCCGGTGGAGGAGGGACCAATGAGCAGTTCTTC.

The chain couples TRBV5-6 to TRBJ1-2; 8 bases match TRBD1. CDR1 and CDR2 (germline): SGHDT, YYEEEE. This CDR3 contains 14 residues. Trimming removed 5 bases from V and 8 bases from J; junction bases left unmatched: 11. CDR3 in DNA: TGTGCCAGCAGTCTGGACAGGGCAAGGTGGGGCTACACCTTC. It translates to CASSLDRARWGYTF.

The V gene is TRBV12-3 or TRBV12-4, the J gene TRBJ2-7; TRBD2 matches 12 bases. With 5 bases clipped from V and 3 bases from J, the junction kept 5 bases outside the gene matches. This CDR3 is built from 15 residues. The DNA for the CDR3 is TGTGCCAGCAGTCTCGGGACTAGCGGGTACTACGAGCAGTACTTC. It is translated as CASSLGTSGYYEQYF.

The V gene is TRBV5-1, the J gene TRBJ1-1; 7 nucleotides line up with TRBD1. CDR1 is SGHRS and CDR2 is YFSETQ in the germline V gene. The V and J ends lost 3 bases and 5 bases, in that order; junction bases with no gene match: 13. This CDR3 region has 16 residues. The CDR3 DNA follows: TGCGCCAGCAGCTCGCTTGGGACAGCCAAGGGGACTGAAGCTTTCTTT. Protein product: CASSSLGTAKGTEAFF.

V and J are TRBV12-3 or TRBV12-4 and TRBJ2-1; D is undetermined. The CDR3 extends over 12 amino acids. Trimming left V 6 bases short and J 4 bases short, with 7 bases between. CDR3 coding DNA: TGTGCCAGCAGCCCCACTTACAATGAGCAGTTCTTC. Translation: CASSPTYNEQFF.

The chain couples TRBV12-3 or TRBV12-4 to TRBJ2-2; D is uncertain. There are 16 residues in the CDR3. The V and J ends lost 1 base and 5 bases respectively, with 14 bases between them. The CDR3 coding sequence is TGTGCCAGCAGTTTAGTCGGCTGGGCGTCAACCGGGGAGCTGTTTTTT. Translated: CASSLVGWASTGELFF.

The V gene is TRBV4-2, the J gene TRBJ1-1, with 9 nucleotides matching TRBD1. V shed 6 bases, J shed 1 base, and the junction held 0 bases outside the gene matches. Germline values: CDR1 LGHNA, CDR2 YNFKEQ. CDR3 length: 13 residues. The CDR3: CASRGQGNTEAFF. The CDR3 DNA reads TGTGCCAGCAGGGGACAGGGGAACACTGAAGCTTTCTTT.

The CDR3 spells CASSRLGDYGYTF. The CDR3 region has the DNA TGTGCCAGCAGTCGTCTGGGGGACTATGGCTACACCTTC. The chain combines TRBV27 with TRBJ1-2; possibly TRBD1 for D (5 bases). This CDR3 has 13 amino acids. Germline V gene sequence: CDR1 MNHEY, CDR2 SMNVEV (reference sequence). V lost 5 bases, J lost 3 bases, and 10 bases lay in between.

The chain has TRBV9 and TRBJ1-2, with D hard to call. The germline gives CDR1 SGDLS, CDR2 YYNGEE. This CDR3 contains 17 residues. V was trimmed by 4 bases and J by 4 bases, leaving 23 bases between them. The CDR3 bases are TGTGCCAGCAGCCCAGGCCCCTCGGCCGTACCATCCTATGGCTACACCTTC. Encoded protein: CASSPGPSAVPSYGYTF.

The chain employs TRBV6-1 and TRBJ2-5; 9 bases fit TRBD1. This CDR3 has 13 amino acids. Per the germline V gene, CDR1 is MNHNS and CDR2 is SASEGT. Losses at the gene ends were 9 bases for V and 4 bases for J; bases not matched to a gene: 6. Written as DNA, the CDR3 is TGTGCCAGTACAGGGGGCTTGGTAGAGACCCAGTACTTC. Translating it yields CASTGGLVETQYF.

The gene calls are TRBV19 and TRBJ2-7; D might be TRBD2 (6 bases). The CDR3 totals 16 residues. V was pared by 1 base and J by 2 bases, with 15 bases between. In germline, CDR1 is LNHDA, CDR2 SQIVND (reference sequence). DNA for the CDR3: TGTGCCAGTAGTATAGGAAGAGGAGCTAGCGCCTACGAGCAGTACTTC. Protein product: CASSIGRGASAYEQYF. The complete variable domain, with remaining parts taken from reference TRBV19 and TRBJ2-7, reads DGGITQSPKYLFRKEGQNVTLSCEQNLNHDAMYWYRQDPGQGLRLIYYSQIVNDFQKGDIAEGYSVSREKKESFPLTVTSAQKNPTAFYLCASSIGRGASAYEQYFGPGTRLTVT.